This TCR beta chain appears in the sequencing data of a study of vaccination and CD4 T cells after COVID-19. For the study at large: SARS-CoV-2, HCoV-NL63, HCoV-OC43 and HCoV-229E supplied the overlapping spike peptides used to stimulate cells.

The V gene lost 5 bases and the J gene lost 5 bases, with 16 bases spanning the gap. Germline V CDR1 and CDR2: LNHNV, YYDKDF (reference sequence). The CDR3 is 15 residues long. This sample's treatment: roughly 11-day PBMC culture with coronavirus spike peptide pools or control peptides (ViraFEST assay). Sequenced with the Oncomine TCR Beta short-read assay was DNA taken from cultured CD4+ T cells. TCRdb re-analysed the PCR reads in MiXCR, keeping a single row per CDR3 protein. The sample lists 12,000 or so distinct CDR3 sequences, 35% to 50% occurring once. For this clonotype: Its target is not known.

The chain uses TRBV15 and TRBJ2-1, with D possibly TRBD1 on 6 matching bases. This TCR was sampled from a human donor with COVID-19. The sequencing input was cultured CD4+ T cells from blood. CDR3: CATSPMRGNNNEQFF. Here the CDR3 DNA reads TGTGCCACCAGCCCCATGAGGGGGAACAACAATGAGCAGTTCTTC.